The clone carrying this T cell receptor beta chain was observed a few times. Sequencing was performed with immunoSEQ multiplex PCR; in TCRdb, only in-frame clones are kept and a portion is missing. The sample has some 640,000 clones, more than 70% seen once. These data are taken from a study of shared T cell receptors in the human thymus. Germline assignment: CDR1 MGHDK and CDR2 SYGVNS. The CDR3 runs 14 residues. Trimming removed 4 bases from V and 0 bases from J, with 4 bases in between. This sample was shared with a second study, whose subject was human thymus T cells. That paper adds: It was from resections taken during corrective heart surgery that the thymus tissue came. In thymic and blood repertoires alike, V and J usage looked biased. Unrelated individuals had highly overlapping thymic repertoires, as reported in related research.

The sequenced material came from thymocytes. This chain connects TRBV25-1 to TRBJ1-6; no clear D. The receptor was derived from a boy less than two years old with a congenital heart defect. The CDR3 region is CASSAVSYNSPLHF. In nucleotides, the CDR3 is TGTGCCAGCAGTGCAGTCTCCTATAATTCACCCCTCCACTTT.